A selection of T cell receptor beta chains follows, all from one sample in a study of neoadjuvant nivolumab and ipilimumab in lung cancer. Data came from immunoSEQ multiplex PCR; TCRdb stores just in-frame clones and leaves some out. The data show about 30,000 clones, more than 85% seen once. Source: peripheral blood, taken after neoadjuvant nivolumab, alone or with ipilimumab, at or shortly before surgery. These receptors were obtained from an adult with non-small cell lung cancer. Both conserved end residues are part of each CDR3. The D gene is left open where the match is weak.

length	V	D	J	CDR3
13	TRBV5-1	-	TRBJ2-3	CASSGGATDTQYF
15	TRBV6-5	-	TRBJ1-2	CASSPPHATIDGYTF
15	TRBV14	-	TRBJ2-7	CASSQGRVSSYEQYF
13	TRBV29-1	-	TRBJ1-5	CSVKLNSNQPQHF
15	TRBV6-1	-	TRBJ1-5	CASSSGGGPTQPQHF
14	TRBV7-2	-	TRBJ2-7	CASSLAGSVYEQYF
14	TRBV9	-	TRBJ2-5	CASSVAPRGETQYF
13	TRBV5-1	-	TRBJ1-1	CASSLTDNTEAFF
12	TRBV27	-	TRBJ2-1	CASSPQGGEQFF
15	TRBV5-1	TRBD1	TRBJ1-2	CASSSSLGTGAGYTF
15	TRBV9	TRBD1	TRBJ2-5	CASSVAQGAGETQYF
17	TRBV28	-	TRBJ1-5	CASTGPAGVRGNQPQHF
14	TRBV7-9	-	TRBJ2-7	CASSFLGTAYEQYF